The 2 T cell receptor beta chains below all came from one sample that was sequenced in a study of monozygotic twins with inflammatory bowel disease. TCRdb re-called the 5' RACE reads; every CDR3 protein appears as one record, without DNA. Its table records 150,000 or so distinct CDR3 sequences. Input material: blood. The source is a human donor with ulcerative colitis or Crohn's disease, or a healthy co-twin of an affected twin (not recorded which).

The CDR3 here is CSARTRLQGRGNYGYTF. The chain uses TRBV20-1 and TRBJ1-2; TCRdb's assignment of TRBD1 cannot be checked, as there is no DNA. This CDR3 region has 17 residues. Germline-derived CDR1 and CDR2 are DFQATT and SNEGSKA (reference sequence).

The chain recombines TRBV5-1 with TRBJ2-7. There are 14 residues in the CDR3. Germline V lookup: CDR1 SGHRS, CDR2 YFSETQ. The CDR3 sequence is CASSLGDLTYEQYF. The whole variable domain, filled in from reference TRBV5-1 and TRBJ2-7, reads KAGVTQTPRYLIKTRGQQVTLSCSPISGHRSVSWYQQTPGQGLQFLFEYFSETQRNKGNFPGRFSGRQFSNSRSEMNVSTLELGDSALYLCASSLGDLTYEQYFGPGTRLTVT.